What follows is one TCR beta chain and its context. Its antigen is not known. Trimming removed 3 bases at V and 3 bases at J, with 15 bases between. The germline gives CDR1 MNHEY, CDR2 SVGAGI. The CDR3 is 16 residues long. Reverse transcribing all isolated RNA meant expressed TCRB transcripts were sequenced. Generated by immunoSEQ multiplex PCR, the TCRdb table keeps only in-frame clones and is missing some. The top ten clones hold 0.09% to 0.15% of a sample with around 650,000 clones, 9.5% to 15% of them seen once. The data were obtained in a study of beta chain features in type 1 diabetes. General study findings and limits: Patients with Type 1 diabetes showed moderately but significantly shorter TCRB CDR3s in all four CD4+ subsets.

The receptor was derived from a man aged 30-40 years with type 1 diabetes. The V gene is TRBV6-5, the J gene TRBJ1-3; D is possibly TRBD1 (5 bases). Sequencing input: naive CD4+ T cells from blood. CDR3 coding DNA: TGTGCCAGCAGTTATAGCACGGGGGAGTATGGAAACACCATATATTTT. As protein: CASSYSTGEYGNTIYF.